This T cell receptor beta chain was captured in a study of human T cells and chemical hapten exposure. Study-level background: Investigators sensitized approximately 2 cm by approximately 2 cm of upper inner arm skin with 2% DPC.

This clonotype was detected a few times. As yet, its antigen is unknown. The germline gives CDR1 DFQATT, CDR2 SNEGSKA (reference sequence). The CDR3 runs to 16 residues. After removal of 3 bases from V and 2 bases from J, the junction contained 10 bases not matched to a gene. As to time point: pre-sensitization, week 0. The sample's treatment: therapeutic diphenylcyclopropenone sensitization with weekly scalp DPC. Staff drew blood before applying each patch test. Each CDR3 protein gets one entry after TCRdb re-called the RACE reads with MiXCR. The sample lists 380,000 or so distinct CDR3 sequences, around 5% occurring once. General study results and limits: Counts of TCRs above 1 in 1000 frequency stayed unchanged with DPC sensitization.

The origin of this receptor is a woman under 30 with alopecia areata. Some clones in this sample may be carry-over from other donors' samples. The sample was whole blood, taken in connection with sensitization to the hapten diphenylcyclopropenone (DPC). The chain joins TRBV20-1 to TRBJ1-5, with 7 bases that match TRBD1. This CDR3 reads CSARGPVTGGNQPQHF. CDR3 in DNA: TGCAGTGCTAGGGGGCCGGTAACAGGGGGCAATCAGCCCCAGCATTTT.